The present TCR beta chain was sequenced within a study of radiation and T cells in renal cell carcinoma. Sequenced by immunoSEQ multiplex PCR; TCRdb stores in-frame clones only, minus some. The sample shows over 60,000 clones, roughly 83% of them seen only once. Regarding the study as a whole: From baseline, blood top tumor clonotypes peaked at 2 weeks post-radiation.

This sample's time point: blood 4 weeks post-SBRT, at nephrectomy. As to treatment: 15 Gy SBRT to primary tumor, nephrectomy 4 weeks later. Nephrectomy followed 15 Gy stereotactic body radiation by 4 weeks. Blood was sampled at baseline, 2 weeks and 4 weeks after SBRT. J gave up 2 bases and V 2 bases, and 3 bases lay outside the gene matches. The germline CDR1 and CDR2 sequences are SGDLS and YYNGEE. The CDR3 is 16 amino acids. With respect to this clone: What it recognizes is unknown.

This sequence joins TRBV9 and TRBJ1-3; 11 nucleotides agree with TRBD1. The source material was blood, sampled from a patient whose treatment included radiotherapy and nephrectomy. The sequence was obtained from a woman aged 55-70 years with renal cell carcinoma. CDR3 bases: TGTGCCAGCAGCGTGGGACAGGGGGTTGCTGGAAACACCATATATTTT. This sequence encodes CASSVGQGVAGNTIYF.